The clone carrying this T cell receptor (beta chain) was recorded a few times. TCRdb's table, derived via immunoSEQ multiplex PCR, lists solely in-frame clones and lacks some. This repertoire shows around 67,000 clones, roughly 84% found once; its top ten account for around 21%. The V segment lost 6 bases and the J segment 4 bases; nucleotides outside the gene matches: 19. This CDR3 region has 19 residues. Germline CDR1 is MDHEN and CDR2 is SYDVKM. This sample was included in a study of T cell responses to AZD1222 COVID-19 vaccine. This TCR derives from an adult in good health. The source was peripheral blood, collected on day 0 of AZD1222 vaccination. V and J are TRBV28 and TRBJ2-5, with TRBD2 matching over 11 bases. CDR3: CASSPYLSGRAFVGETQYF. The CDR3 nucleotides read TGTGCCAGCAGCCCATATCTTAGCGGGAGGGCCTTTGTGGGAGAGACCCAGTACTTC.